The rows below give T cell receptor beta chains drawn from one sample of a study of persistence of HIV-infected CD4 T cells. Profiled with immunoSEQ multiplex PCR; TCRdb holds only in-frame clones, not every one. The top ten hold under 8% of the sample, which has about 21,000 clones, 75% to 80% seen once. These receptors lack a known antigen. The material sequenced was CD4+ T cells sorted from PBMCs after approximately 20-hour stimulation, taken from a patient who received antiretroviral therapy. The origin of the receptors is an adult man with HIV who was CMV-seropositive. Both conserved end residues are trimmed from each CDR3. Fields, in order: V gene, J gene, CDR3 protein.

>TRBV28|TRBJ1-5
ASSSGTAIYQPQH
>TRBV2|TRBJ1-3
ASSAGTGAGNTIY
>TRBV4-1|TRBJ1-1
ASSGRTENTEAF
>TRBV5-1|TRBJ1-1
ASSSDSHSTEAF
>TRBV7-2|TRBJ2-7
ASSLGFTAYEQY
>TRBV5-4|TRBJ2-2
ASSPLRGAVGGELF
>TRBV7-2|TRBJ2-3
ASRLAGGRTDTQY
>TRBV4-1|TRBJ1-5
ASSDTWGLGNQPQH
>TRBV5-1|TRBJ1-1
ASQLGWENTEAF
>TRBV19|TRBJ2-6
ASSMGAGRGDSGANVLT
>TRBV27|TRBJ2-1
ASSSLYRTGTSYNEQF
>TRBV3-1/TRBV3-2|TRBJ2-6
ASSQQGANVLT
>TRBV10-3|TRBJ1-4
AIRDREGEKLF
>TRBV6-1|TRBJ2-2
ASRRTGSAGELF
>TRBV12-3/TRBV12-4|TRBJ1-2
ASGGGYT
>TRBV6-5|TRBJ1-5
ASSVQGVGQPQH
>TRBV5-1|TRBJ2-7
ASSPGGRGSTYEQY
>TRBV6-5|TRBJ1-5
ASSLSTGSNQPQH
>TRBV6-1|TRBJ1-5
ASSGLSWGVDQPQH
>TRBV19|TRBJ1-2
ARSSRPGGYT
>TRBV12-3/TRBV12-4|TRBJ1-1
ASSRRENTEAF
>TRBV10-3|TRBJ2-7
AISESADSSYEQY
>TRBV24-1|TRBJ1-5
ATSDLSGNQPQH
>TRBV3-1/TRBV3-2|TRBJ1-5
ASSRDYSNQPQH
>TRBV5-1|TRBJ1-2
ASSLDTRLLSYT
>TRBV27|TRBJ1-3
ASRGGSARTSGNTIY
>TRBV4-2|TRBJ2-2
ASSPRGGPGTGELF
>TRBV7-6|TRBJ1-5
ASSPAGRGQRNQPQH
>TRBV5-5|TRBJ2-3
ASSTRDRRTDTQY
>TRBV5-1|TRBJ1-2
ASGPSDINYGYT
>TRBV19|TRBJ2-4
ASSMDTGGIAKNIQY
>TRBV5-8|TRBJ1-6
ASSLPRPNSPLH
>TRBV7-2|TRBJ2-7
ASSLKAGNYEQY
>TRBV7-2|TRBJ1-4
ASSLRGRTNEKLF
>TRBV27|TRBJ1-1
ASSSTPASYMNTEAF
>TRBV28|TRBJ1-5
ASAVPNQPQH
>TRBV24-1|TRBJ2-7
ATSEGGPSYEQY
>TRBV19|TRBJ1-5
ASSFSGVQPQH
>TRBV19|TRBJ2-1
ASSTLTRRYEQF
>TRBV23-1|TRBJ2-3
ASSQPPNTDTQY
>TRBV5-6|TRBJ2-3
ASSLAIGGPSTDTQY